These 19 T cell receptor beta chains share one sample of origin, sequenced in a study of OX40 agonist ivuxolimab in advanced cancers. TCRdb's table, derived via immunoSEQ multiplex PCR, lists solely in-frame clones and lacks some. The sample lists over 60,000 clones, over 80% occurring once. The sequenced sample was CD4+ or CD8+ T cells sorted from blood, obtained in a trial of the OX40 agonist ivuxolimab. All receptors come from an adult with an advanced solid tumor such as melanoma, head and neck, liver or kidney cancer.

The chain joins TRBV5-4 to TRBJ2-3, with a weak D call TRBD2 (6 bases). Germline V gene sequence: CDR1 SGHNT, CDR2 YYREEE (reference sequence). With 0 bases removed from V and 8 bases from J, the gap between germline ends came to 13 bases. This CDR3 is built from 14 residues. The CDR3 spells CASSLVGGPGTQYF. The CDR3 nucleotides are TGTGCCAGCAGCTTGGTGGGGGGTCCCGGTACGCAGTATTTT.

This clone was counted a single time. The J gene is TRBJ1-6, the V gene TRBV6-5; possibly TRBD1 for D (5 bases). V was cut by 2 bases and J by 7 bases, with 12 bases left in between. Germline CDR1 is MNHEY and CDR2 is SVGAGI. The CDR3 is 15 residues long. The CDR3 coding sequence is TGTGCCAGCAGTTACAGGGGTCCGGGGAATTCACCCCTCCACTTT. It codes for CASSYRGPGNSPLHF.

V gene TRBV5-6 combines with J gene TRBJ2-2; D gene ambiguous. The V gene's germline CDR1 is SGHDT and CDR2 YYEEEE. The CDR3 consists of 15 residues. V lost 0 bases to trimming and J lost 0 bases, with 6 bases between them. The CDR3, as DNA: TGTGCCAGCAGCTTGGGTTACCCGAACACCGGGGAGCTGTTTTTT. This codes for CASSLGYPNTGELFF.

This clone showed up just once. This chain uses TRBV7-2 with TRBJ2-1; the match to TRBD1 covers 7 bases. The CDR3 is made up of 14 amino acids. CDR1 is SGHTA and CDR2 is FQGNSA in the germline V gene. Trimming removed 4 bases from V and 3 bases from J; junction bases left unmatched: 3. The CDR3 DNA reads as TGTGCCAGCAGCTCCGGGACAGACTACAATGAGCAGTTCTTC. The encoded protein is CASSSGTDYNEQFF. The variable domain in full, completed from reference TRBV7-2 and TRBJ2-1, reads GAGVSQSPSNKVTEKGKDVELRCDPISGHTALYWYRQSLGQGLEFLIYFQGNSAPDKSGLPSDRFSAERTGGSVSTLTIQRTQQEDSAVYLCASSSGTDYNEQFFGPGTRLTVL.

V usage is TRBV6-1 and J usage is TRBJ1-3; no clear D. Trimming shortened V by 1 base and J by 4 bases, and 11 bases separated the two germline ends. The germline V gene encodes CDR1 MNHNS and CDR2 SASEGT. The length of the CDR3 is 15 residues. CDR3 sequence: CASSEVGEHGNTIYF. The CDR3 DNA is TGTGCCAGCAGTGAAGTCGGAGAACACGGAAACACCATATATTTT.

This clone has just one count. V usage is TRBV11-2 and J usage is TRBJ2-5; maybe TRBD1 (6 bases). Germline V CDR1 and CDR2: SGHAT, FQNNGV. Trimming removed 5 bases at V and 5 bases at J, with 18 bases between. CDR3 length: 15 residues. The CDR3: CASSPSGEEEETQYF. The DNA for the CDR3 is TGTGCCAGCAGCCCGTCAGGGGAAGAGGAGGAGACCCAGTACTTC.

The V and J genes are TRBV7-9 and TRBJ1-4, with D unresolved. Between the trimmed V and J ends, which lost 1 base and 4 bases, there was a span of 10 bases. The CDR3 totals 15 residues. The germline V gene encodes CDR1 SEHNR and CDR2 FQNEAQ (reference sequence). The CDR3 loop is CASSLESGINEKLFF. DNA of the CDR3: TGTGCCAGCAGCTTAGAATCTGGGATTAATGAAAAACTGTTTTTT.

This rearrangement joins TRBV6-5 to TRBJ2-7; 8 nucleotides agree with TRBD1. After removal of 5 bases from V and 3 bases from J, the junction contained 9 bases not matched to a gene. CDR3 length: 15 amino acids. The germline V gene has CDR1 MNHEY and CDR2 SVGAGI. In nucleotides, the CDR3 is TGTGCCAGCAGTAACCCCGGACAGGGTCACTACGAGCAGTACTTC. Translated: CASSNPGQGHYEQYF.

The chain links TRBV25-1 to TRBJ1-2; D remains unclear. Trimming removed 1 base from V and 3 bases from J, with 3 bases in between. This CDR3 has 12 residues. Per germline, CDR1 MGHDK and CDR2 SYGVNS. This CDR3 reads CASSESHYGYTF. In DNA, the CDR3 is TGTGCCAGCAGTGAATCACACTATGGCTACACCTTC.

The chain couples TRBV9 to TRBJ2-6, with D hard to call. The length of the CDR3 is 16 residues. Germline lookup yields CDR1 SGDLS and CDR2 YYNGEE. V was trimmed by 0 bases and J by 0 bases, leaving 7 bases between them. The CDR3 DNA is TGTGCCAGCAGCGTAGGACGGGTCTCTGGGGCCAACGTCCTGACTTTC. This gives the protein CASSVGRVSGANVLTF.

The J gene is TRBJ2-2, the V gene TRBV30, with a possible D match to TRBD1 (6 bases). V lost 3 bases and J lost 4, with 27 bases in between. Germline CDR1 and CDR2: GTSNPN and SVGIG (reference sequence). The length of the CDR3 is 19 residues. The CDR3 protein is CAWRNPLPRGRGITGELFF. The CDR3 DNA reads TGTGCCTGGAGGAACCCTCTCCCCAGGGGCCGCGGTATCACCGGGGAGCTGTTTTTT.

V usage is TRBV30 and J usage is TRBJ2-7, with a weak D call TRBD2 (5 bases). V lost 0 bases and J 7 bases, leaving 16 bases between the germline ends. CDR3 length: 14 residues. Germline V CDR1 and CDR2: GTSNPN, SVGIG (reference sequence). The CDR3 DNA reads as TGTGCCTGGAGTGTACAGCTCCAAGAGGGAGAGCAGTACTTC. It encodes CAWSVQLQEGEQYF.

The chain uses TRBV19 and TRBJ1-5; a possible D gene is TRBD1 (6 bases). The CDR3 has 15 residues. V was shortened by 3 bases and J by 3 bases, with 12 bases between the two germline ends. Germline CDR1 is LNHDA and CDR2 is SQIVND (reference sequence). Here the CDR3 reads CASSIQGRDNQPQHF. CDR3 bases: TGTGCCAGTAGTATTCAGGGGAGAGACAATCAGCCCCAGCATTTT.

This sequence joins TRBV19 and TRBJ2-1; D is perhaps TRBD2 (5 bases). V was trimmed by 9 bases and J by 7 bases, leaving 19 bases between them. The CDR3 is 14 residues long. The germline gives CDR1 LNHDA, CDR2 SQIVND (reference sequence). The CDR3 nucleotides read TGTGCCAGCAAAAGAACAAGGACTGCTAATGAGCAGTTCTTC. It translates to CASKRTRTANEQFF.

The chain couples TRBV30 to TRBJ1-4, with D uncertain. The V gene lost 0 bases and the J gene lost 6 bases, with 8 bases spanning the gap. Germline CDR1 reads GTSNPN; CDR2 reads SVGIG (reference sequence). This CDR3 has 13 amino acids. CDR3 DNA sequence: TGTGCCTGGAGTGTAGGCAGCTATGAAAAACTGTTTTTT. This gives the protein CAWSVGSYEKLFF. Together with reference TRBV30 and TRBJ1-4, the CDR3 gives the full variable domain: SQTIHQWPATLVQPVGSPLSLECTVEGTSNPNLYWYRQAAGRGLQLLFYSVGIGQISSEVPQNLSASRPQDRQFILSSKKLLLSDSGFYLCAWSVGSYEKLFFGSGTQLSVL.

Regarding this clone: Other DNA sequences in the sample encode the same CDR3. J is TRBJ1-4 and V is TRBV7-9; TRBD1 matches at 8 bases. V gave up 5 bases and J gave up 8 bases; unmatched junction bases: 7. Germline values: CDR1 SEHNR, CDR2 FQNEAQ (reference sequence). The CDR3 loop spans 14 amino acids. CDR3 sequence reads: CASSRGQGGEKLFF. In DNA, the CDR3 is TGTGCCAGCAGCCGTGGACAGGGTGGGGAAAAACTGTTTTTT.

The chain recombines TRBV19 with TRBJ1-2; D gene ambiguous. Germline V gene data show CDR1 as LNHDA and CDR2 as SQIVND (reference sequence). Trimming stripped 3 bases from V and 0 bases from J, with 5 bases between. The CDR3 is 13 residues long. CDR3 bases: TGTGCCAGTAGTATGGCGACTAACTATGGCTACACCTTC. Its protein is CASSMATNYGYTF.

This chain joins TRBV30 and TRBJ2-1; D gene ambiguous. Germline assignment: CDR1 GTSNPN and CDR2 SVGIG (reference sequence). This CDR3 has 12 amino acids. V was pared by 0 bases and J by 6 bases, with 6 bases between. The CDR3 is CAWSVSFNEQFF. CDR3 nucleotide sequence: TGTGCCTGGAGTGTAAGCTTCAATGAGCAGTTCTTC.

The chain employs TRBV30 and TRBJ1-3; unclear D gene. CDR1 and CDR2 (germline): GTSNPN, SVGIG (reference sequence). V lost 2 bases and J 4 bases, leaving 9 bases between the germline ends. The CDR3 covers 13 residues. The CDR3 sequence is CAWSTTRGNTIYF. In DNA, the CDR3 is TGTGCCTGGAGTACAACCCGCGGAAACACCATATATTTT.